A selection of T cell receptor beta chains follows, all from one sample in a study of neurological immune-mediated disorders. TCRdb used MiXCR to reprocess the 5' RACE reads, holding one entry per CDR3 protein. The data show under 50,000 distinct CDR3 sequences, around 14% seen once. The source material was PBMCs. The receptor set was obtained from a male donor with HTLV-1-associated myelopathy (HAM/TSP). Each CDR3 is given with its conserved first and last residue. Each record gives: CDR3 DNA, CDR3 protein, V gene, clone size, D gene, J gene. The D gene is left open where the match is weak. Not every row has a clone size; where given, it reads once, few, many or a size class.

TGTGCCAGCAGCTTAGAAGGGCTGAATCGAGCCGGGGAGCTGTTTTTT	CASSLEGLNRAGELFF	TRBV7-2	many	NA	TRBJ2-2
TGCAGTGCTAGAGATAGGGGGACAGGGCTACCTGAAGCTTTCTTT	CSARDRGTGLPEAFF	TRBV20-1	many	TRBD1	TRBJ1-1
TGTGCCAGCAGTGAGACAGGGGGGAGAAACACCATATATTTT	CASSETGGRNTIYF	TRBV25-1	many	TRBD1	TRBJ1-3
TGCAGTGCTAGAGTAGCGGGGGGGCTGGGGAATACGCAGTATTTT	CSARVAGGLGNTQYF	TRBV20-1	many	TRBD2	TRBJ2-3
TGTGCCAGCAGTTTTAACGACCTAATCATGAACACTGAAGCTTTCTTT	CASSFNDLIMNTEAFF	TRBV28	many	NA	TRBJ1-1
TGCAGTGCTAGACAAGGCAGGGTAGTAACAGATACGCAGTATTTT	CSARQGRVVTDTQYF	TRBV20-1	many	NA	TRBJ2-3
TGTGCCAGCAGCCTGGACAGGGGCAATGAGCAGTTCTTC	CASSLDRGNEQFF	TRBV7-2	many	TRBD1	TRBJ2-1
TGTGCCAGCAGCTTAGTGGCGGGGAACACTGAAGCTTTCTTT	CASSLVAGNTEAFF	TRBV7-8	many	NA	TRBJ1-1
TGCGCCAGCAGCGGCGGGGGGGTCTACAATGAGCAGTTCTTC	CASSGGGVYNEQFF	TRBV5-1	many	TRBD2	TRBJ2-1
TGTGCCATCGGGAGTAGTGGCAATTCACCCCTCCACTTT	CAIGSSGNSPLHF	TRBV10-3	many	NA	TRBJ1-6
TGTGCCAGCAGACACAACAGGGCTCTCGGGGCCAATGTCCTGACTTTC	CASRHNRALGANVLTF	TRBV6-5	NA	NA	TRBJ2-6
TGTGCCAGCAGCGTGGACAGGGCCTGGGCTGAAGCTTTCTTT	CASSVDRAWAEAFF	TRBV6-1	NA	TRBD1	TRBJ1-1
TGCGCCAGCAGCGACCCGGGACAGGGCCGCACTGAAGCTTTCTTT	CASSDPGQGRTEAFF	TRBV5-1	many	TRBD1	TRBJ1-1
TGCAGTGCTGGGACTAGCGGGGGGGGAGCGAACATTCAGTACTTC	CSAGTSGGGANIQYF	TRBV20-1	many	TRBD2	TRBJ2-4
TGTGCCAGCAGGACACCGGGGCCCCGGCTAAGTACGCAGTATTTT	CASRTPGPRLSTQYF	TRBV12-3/TRBV12-4	many	NA	TRBJ2-3
TGTGCCAGCAGCTTAGCGGGACCGGTGGAGACCCAGTACTTC	CASSLAGPVETQYF	TRBV7-2	many	NA	TRBJ2-5
TGTGCCAGCTCACCACCCAGCACAGATACGCAGTATTTT	CASSPPSTDTQYF	TRBV18	many	NA	TRBJ2-3
TGCAGTGCTAGAGATCCGACAGGGTACACCGGGGAGCTGTTTTTT	CSARDPTGYTGELFF	TRBV20-1	many	TRBD1	TRBJ2-2
TGCGCCAGCAGGCCCGCGACAGGGGGCACCTCTGGGGCCAACGTCCTGACTTTC	CASRPATGGTSGANVLTF	TRBV5-1	many	TRBD1	TRBJ2-6
TGTGCCATCAGTGAGTCTGTTGTGGCTAGCGGGGAAGAGGCCCAGTACTTC	CAISESVVASGEEAQYF	TRBV10-3	NA	TRBD2	TRBJ2-5
TGTGCCAGCAGTGAGACCAAAGGGCCGAACGCTGAAGCTTTCTTT	CASSETKGPNAEAFF	TRBV6-2/TRBV6-3	medium-sized	NA	TRBJ1-1
TGCGCCAGCAGCCTCGGGTACAGGGAAAACACCGGGGAGCTGTTTTTT	CASSLGYRENTGELFF	TRBV5-1	many	NA	TRBJ2-2